This T cell receptor beta chain is drawn from a study of human T cells and chemical hapten exposure. Trimming removed 8 bases from V and 4 bases from J, with 12 bases in between. Germline V gene sequence: CDR1 MDHEN, CDR2 SYDVKM. The CDR3 spans 14 residues. Time point in this sample: pre-sensitization, week 0. Documented treatment: therapeutic diphenylcyclopropenone sensitization with weekly scalp DPC. TCRdb re-analysed the RACE reads in MiXCR, keeping a single row per CDR3 protein. There are around 350,000 distinct CDR3 sequences in the sample; about 5% occur only once, and less than 9% lies in the top ten. This clonotype has a count of ten or more.

The rearrangement links TRBV28 to TRBJ2-6; D call uncertain. The source is a woman between 18 and 29 years old with alopecia areata. Some clones in this sample may be carry-over from other donors' samples. This specimen consisted of whole blood, obtained in connection with sensitization to the hapten diphenylcyclopropenone (DPC). DNA for the CDR3: TGTGCCAGCTCCAATAACGTCGGGGCCAACGTCCTGACTTTC. It encodes CASSNNVGANVLTF.